The 17 T cell receptor beta chains reported below all come from one sample, sequenced in a study of blood T cell repertoires in COVID-19. This table comes from immunoSEQ multiplex PCR, and its TCRdb copy is limited to in-frame clones, with some not included. The table lists over 50,000 clones, around 87% of them singletons, with around 6.6% in the top ten. The sequenced material came from peripheral blood. The receptors shown here come from a man between 60 and 70 years old with acute or convalescent COVID-19.

CDR3 protein: CASSHASGAAFF. The CDR3, as DNA: TGTGCCAGTAGCCATGCATCAGGGGCGGCTTTCTTT. The chain joins TRBV19 to TRBJ1-1; perhaps TRBD1 as D (6 bases). V shed 6 bases and J shed 11 bases, with 16 bases lying between them. The CDR3 has 12 residues. Germline CDR1 LNHDA, CDR2 SQIVND (reference sequence).

The rearrangement joins TRBV7-2 to TRBJ1-1; a possible D gene is TRBD1 (6 bases). The CDR3 has 13 amino acids. V was cut by 5 bases and J by 5 bases, with 12 bases left in between. Germline assignment: CDR1 SGHTA and CDR2 FQGNSA. CDR3 protein: CASSGTGSTEAFF. CDR3 DNA: TGTGCCAGCAGCGGTACAGGGTCTACTGAAGCTTTCTTT.

The CDR3 DNA is TGTGCCACCAGCAGAGACGGTCGGGGGGAGGAAGCTTTCTTT. Translating it yields CATSRDGRGEEAFF. This chain links TRBV15 with TRBJ1-1; D is perhaps TRBD1 (5 bases). V lost 0 bases to trimming and J lost 8 bases, with 13 bases between them. This CDR3 spans 14 amino acids. The germline V gene encodes CDR1 LNHNV and CDR2 YYDKDF (reference sequence).

This sequence joins TRBV4-3 and TRBJ1-2; 10 nucleotides match TRBD1. The CDR3 loop spans 17 amino acids. V was clipped by 1 base and J by 5 bases; unmatched bases: 10. CDR1 and CDR2 from the germline V gene are LGHNA and YSLEER. In nucleotides, the CDR3 is TGCGCCAGCAGCCAAGGACAGGGGGCTATAGGCGGATATGGCTACACCTTC. Translating gives CASSQGQGAIGGYGYTF.

The V call is TRBV29-1, the J call TRBJ2-1, with 10 bases that match TRBD1. V trimming: 4 bases; J trimming: 9 bases; junction bases outside the gene matches: 3. The CDR3 is made up of 12 amino acids. Germline CDR1 is SQVTM and CDR2 is ANQGSEA. CDR3 coding DNA: TGCAGCGTTGCCCGGACAGGGGGTGAGCAGTTCTTC. This gives the protein CSVARTGGEQFF.

This chain uses TRBV15 with TRBJ1-2; D gene unclear. Germline lookup yields CDR1 LNHNV and CDR2 YYDKDF (reference sequence). The CDR3 contains 13 residues. V dropped 0 bases and J dropped 8 bases, with 10 bases sitting between them. DNA of the CDR3: TGTGCCACCAGCAGAGATTCTCCAGGCGGCTACACCTTC. It yields the protein CATSRDSPGGYTF.

The V call is TRBV29-1, the J call TRBJ2-5; TRBD1 aligns across 8 bases. CDR3 length: 13 amino acids. Per germline, CDR1 SQVTM and CDR2 ANQGSEA. V dropped 6 bases and J dropped 2; count of bases not matched to a gene: 5. CDR3 coding DNA: TGCAGCGTAGACGGACAGGGACAAGAGACCCAGTACTTC. It is translated as CSVDGQGQETQYF.

The chain carries TRBV7-2 and TRBJ1-4; 9 nucleotides align to TRBD1. This CDR3 is built from 15 residues. V lost 2 bases, J lost 4 bases, and 2 bases stayed unmatched. The germline gives CDR1 SGHTA, CDR2 FQGNSA. The chain's CDR3 is CASSLSGQGNEKLFF. The CDR3 nucleotides are TGTGCCAGCAGCTTATCGGGACAGGGTAATGAAAAACTGTTTTTT. Complete variable domain (other parts from reference TRBV7-2 and TRBJ1-4): GAGVSQSPSNKVTEKGKDVELRCDPISGHTALYWYRQSLGQGLEFLIYFQGNSAPDKSGLPSDRFSAERTGGSVSTLTIQRTQQEDSAVYLCASSLSGQGNEKLFFGSGTQLSVL.

This clone occurred a few times. The chain combines TRBV19 with TRBJ1-2; D is ambiguous. The CDR3 runs to 15 residues. Trimming took off 6 bases at V and 2 bases at J, with 16 bases between the two ends. Germline assignment: CDR1 LNHDA and CDR2 SQIVND (reference sequence). The CDR3 spells CASSLNPTANYGYTF. CDR3 nucleotide sequence: TGTGCCAGTAGCCTAAACCCCACCGCCAACTATGGCTACACCTTC.

The V gene is TRBV5-4, the J gene TRBJ1-1, with no clear D. The V gene lost 4 bases and the J gene lost 6 bases, with 22 bases spanning the gap. Germline values: CDR1 SGHNT, CDR2 YYREEE (reference sequence). The CDR3 runs to 16 residues. CDR3 sequence (DNA): TGTGCCAGCAGCCCTCGGGGAGGTCCGATGGTGGCTGAAGCTTTCTTT. Translating gives CASSPRGGPMVAEAFF.

V usage is TRBV4-2 and J usage is TRBJ1-1; TRBD1 agrees at 7 bases. The CDR3 length is 18 residues. Germline loops: CDR1 LGHNA, CDR2 YNFKEQ. V was clipped by 3 bases and J by 2 bases; unmatched bases: 15. The CDR3 loop is CASSQRQGKDIRNTEAFF. In DNA, the CDR3 is TGTGCCAGCAGCCAGCGACAGGGAAAGGATATCAGAAACACTGAAGCTTTCTTT.

The chain carries TRBV3-1 (or the pseudogene TRBV3-2) and TRBJ1-1, with 7 bases fitting TRBD1. Germline loops: CDR1 LGHDT, CDR2 YNNKEL (reference sequence). Trimming at V came to 0 bases and at J to 3 bases, leaving 4 bases not matched to a gene. The CDR3 is 15 residues long. The CDR3 spells CASSQDETGDTEAFF. The DNA for the CDR3 is TGTGCCAGCAGCCAAGATGAAACAGGGGACACTGAAGCTTTCTTT.

The count of this clone is one. The chain combines TRBV6-5 with TRBJ1-1, with D hard to call. Trimming took 6 bases from V and 3 from J, leaving 17 bases between them. The CDR3 extends over 15 amino acids. Germline CDR1 and CDR2: MNHEY and SVGAGI. CDR3 protein: CASRPTHSFYTEAFF. The CDR3 region has the DNA TGTGCCAGCAGACCAACCCACAGTTTCTACACTGAAGCTTTCTTT.

CDR3 protein: CAISRGVVAADNEQFF. The DNA for the CDR3 is TGTGCCATCAGTCGAGGCGTGGTAGCGGCAGACAATGAGCAGTTCTTC. The J gene is TRBJ2-1, the V gene TRBV10-3, with a tentative D call TRBD2 (6 bases). V lost 5 bases and J lost 5, with 19 bases in between. The CDR3 covers 16 residues. CDR1 and CDR2 from the germline V gene are ENHRY and SYGVKD.

A note on this clone: In the same sample, other DNA sequences code for this CDR3. The rearrangement uses TRBV7-8 and TRBJ1-1; 8 bases fit TRBD1. The J segment lost 1 base and the V segment lost 5 bases, leaving 3 bases of the junction unmatched. There are 14 residues in the CDR3. Germline V gene lookup returns CDR1 SGHVS and CDR2 FQNEAQ. The CDR3 here is CASSLGTGNTEAFF. The DNA of the CDR3 is TGTGCCAGCAGCCTTGGGACAGGGAACACTGAAGCTTTCTTT. Using reference TRBV7-8 and TRBJ1-1 for the parts outside the CDR3, the full variable domain is GAGVSQSPRYKVAKRGQDVALRCDPISGHVSLFWYQQALGQGPEFLTYFQNEAQLDKSGLPSDRFFAERPEGSVSTLKIQRTQQEDSAVYLCASSLGTGNTEAFFGQGTRLTVV.

This clone has just a few counts. This chain connects TRBV11-3 to TRBJ2-3, with 7 positions matching TRBD1. J gave up 1 base and V 5 bases, and 3 bases lay outside the gene matches. This CDR3 has 14 amino acids. Germline-derived CDR1 and CDR2 are SGHNT and YENEEA. CDR3 sequence (DNA): TGTGCCAGCAGCATAGGACAGGGCACAGATACGCAGTATTTT. Protein: CASSIGQGTDTQYF.

V gene TRBV5-6 combines with J gene TRBJ1-2, with D maybe TRBD1 (6 bases). The CDR3 totals 14 residues. Germline assignment: CDR1 SGHDT and CDR2 YYEEEE. The V end lost 5 bases, the J end lost 4 bases, and 15 bases lay between the germline ends. The CDR3 region is CASRLTRQAYGYTF. For the CDR3, the DNA is TGTGCCAGCAGACTGACCCGACAGGCCTATGGCTACACCTTC.